This TCR beta chain was identified in a study of regulatory T cells in long-lasting Graves disease listed by TCRdb under 2021. For context, the study as a whole: Persistent Graves' disease was defined as antithyroid drug treatment for over 5 years with persistently positive TSH receptor autoantibodies. Patients with persistent Graves' disease were compared with patients with newly diagnosed Graves' disease using TCR sequencing and RNA sequencing of peripheral blood. The study was registered as a clinical trial and conducted in China. A total of roughly 35 samples underwent TCR sequencing: about 13 from persistent and around 20 from newly diagnosed Graves' disease patients. On average, persistent Graves' disease patients in the clinical cohort had been on antithyroid drugs for about 10.3 years. What the work shows at the level of the full study, not this receptor alone: Compared with newly diagnosed patients, patients with persistent Graves' disease had lower TCR Shannon entropy and fewer highly expanded clones, which suggests clonal expansion. Persistent patients shared more public clonotypes among themselves (roughly 2,700) than newly diagnosed patients did (more than 950). Only the TCR beta chain was sequenced and analyzed. Persistent disease showed preferential use of TRBV28, TRBJ1-2 and TRBJ2-5, whereas newly diagnosed disease favored TRBV20-1 and TRBJ2-1. The study examined only peripheral blood because the primary lesion, thyroid tissue, could not be accessed. The authors acknowledged the small sample size as a limitation that may reduce accuracy.

The protocol used for the library was multiplex PCR. This sample was sequenced with an Illumina HiSeq 4000. TCR beta libraries were built with iRepertoire HTBI primers and Arm-PCR amplification of CDR3 regions. Before sequencing, the PCR products went through gel purification. The study's processing was this. Gene usage analysis of CDR3 amino acid clonotypes relied on the 60 or so TRBV and 13 to 15 TRBJ segments identified across samples. COPE and FqMerger were used to merge the filtered high-quality paired reads into contigs. Contigs were aligned with BLAST to IMGT TRBV, TRBD and TRBJ reference genes, and CDR3 was defined per IMGT. Any clonotype with a frequency above 0.1% was classified as a highly expanded clone. Shannon entropy served as the measure of repertoire diversity, while the Gini coefficient captured V-J evenness. Public clonotypes were defined as clonotypes shared by more than one individual. The public reads were reanalyzed by TCRdb: fastp trimming at Q25, MiXCR alignment, in-frame beta chains only. Each record represents a unique CDR3 protein, reported with the most common genes and DNA among its rows. These V and J calls originate from TCRdb's pipeline instead of the authors' own analysis. The sample table shows fewer than 600,000 distinct CDR3 sequences, and 22% are seen once. The ten largest clones represent around 13% of the sample.

Points on this clonotype: Its antigen is still unknown. Per-base qualities were not stored, and no clone one base away is much larger.

Per the publication, the time point label means: persistent/refractory GD, antithyroid drugs over 5 years with positive TRAb. For both TCR sequencing and RNA sequencing, RNA was extracted from PBMCs in TRIzol. The diagnosis of Graves' disease was made according to American Thyroid Association guidelines. Recruitment of patients was carried out at an endocrinology department in Xi'an, China. From each patient, 7.5 to 10 milliliters of peripheral blood was collected into an EDTA anticoagulant tube. Ficoll Paque Plus density gradient separation was used to isolate PBMCs, and no additional T cell sorting was done. An Agilent 2100 Bioanalyzer and agarose gel were used to check RNA quality, while a NanoDrop 2000 measured RNA concentration. According to the germline V gene, CDR1 reads SQVTM and CDR2 reads ANQGSEA. The CDR3 contains 11 residues, cysteine and phenylalanine counted. Only the CDR3 portion is preserved as DNA: 33 bases, with reading frame beginning at the first base. Trimming removed 7 bases from V and 4 bases from J, leaving 10 bases between the germline ends.

The clonotype originates from a female donor with Graves disease. The chain uses TRBV29-1 and TRBJ1-1, with a tentative D gene TRBD1 over 5 matching bases. The specimen was peripheral blood mononuclear cells (PBMCs), collected when the disease was refractory, from a patient treated with antithyroid drugs. The nucleotides read TGCAGCGCCCAGGGTGGCACTGAAGCTTTCTTT. Translated, it gives CSAQGGTEAFF.